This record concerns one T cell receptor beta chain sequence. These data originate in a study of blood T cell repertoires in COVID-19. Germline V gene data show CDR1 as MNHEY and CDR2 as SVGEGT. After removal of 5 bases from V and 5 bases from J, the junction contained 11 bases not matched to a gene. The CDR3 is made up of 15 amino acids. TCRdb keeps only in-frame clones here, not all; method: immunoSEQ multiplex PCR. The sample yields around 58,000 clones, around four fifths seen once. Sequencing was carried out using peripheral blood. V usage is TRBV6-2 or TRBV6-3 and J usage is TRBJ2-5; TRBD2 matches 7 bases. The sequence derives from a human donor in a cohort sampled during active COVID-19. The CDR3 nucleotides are TGTGCCAGCAGTCGGGGGGACTCGGCGTGGGAGACCCAGTACTTC. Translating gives CASSRGDSAWETQYF.